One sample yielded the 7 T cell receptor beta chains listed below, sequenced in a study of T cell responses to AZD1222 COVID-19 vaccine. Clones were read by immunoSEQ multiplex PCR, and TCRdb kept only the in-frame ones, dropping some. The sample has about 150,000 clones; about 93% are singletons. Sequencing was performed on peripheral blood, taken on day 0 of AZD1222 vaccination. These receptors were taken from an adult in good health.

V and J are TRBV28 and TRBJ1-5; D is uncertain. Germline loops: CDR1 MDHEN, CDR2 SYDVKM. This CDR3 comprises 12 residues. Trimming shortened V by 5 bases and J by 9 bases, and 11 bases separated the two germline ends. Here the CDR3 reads CASSPPPLPQHF. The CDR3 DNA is TGTGCCAGCAGTCCACCCCCCCTGCCCCAGCATTTT.

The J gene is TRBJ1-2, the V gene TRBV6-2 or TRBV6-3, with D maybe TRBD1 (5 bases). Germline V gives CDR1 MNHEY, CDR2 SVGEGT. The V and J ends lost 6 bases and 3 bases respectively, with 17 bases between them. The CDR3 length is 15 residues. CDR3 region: CASSNRDVEYYGYTF. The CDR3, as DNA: TGTGCCAGCAGCAACCGGGACGTCGAATACTATGGCTACACCTTC.

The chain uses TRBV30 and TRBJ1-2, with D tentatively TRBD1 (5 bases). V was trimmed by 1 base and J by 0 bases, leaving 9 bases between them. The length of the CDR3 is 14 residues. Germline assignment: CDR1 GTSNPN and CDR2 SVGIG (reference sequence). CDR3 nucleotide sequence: TGTGCCTGGAGTGGTGCAGGGACTAACTATGGCTACACCTTC. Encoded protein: CAWSGAGTNYGYTF.

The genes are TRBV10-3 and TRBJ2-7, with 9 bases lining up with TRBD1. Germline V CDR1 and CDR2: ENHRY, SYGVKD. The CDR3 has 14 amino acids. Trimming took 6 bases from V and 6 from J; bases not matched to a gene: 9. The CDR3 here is CAIRAGTGSSEQYF. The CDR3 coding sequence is TGTGCCATCAGGGCCGGGACAGGGTCTTCCGAGCAGTACTTC.

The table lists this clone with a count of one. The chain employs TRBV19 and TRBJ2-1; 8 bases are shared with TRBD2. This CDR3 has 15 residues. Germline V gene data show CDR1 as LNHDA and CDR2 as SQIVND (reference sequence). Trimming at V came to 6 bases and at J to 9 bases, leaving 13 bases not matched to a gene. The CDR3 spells CASSLGTRELGEQFF. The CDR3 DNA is TGTGCCAGTAGCCTCGGGACTAGGGAATTGGGTGAGCAGTTCTTC.

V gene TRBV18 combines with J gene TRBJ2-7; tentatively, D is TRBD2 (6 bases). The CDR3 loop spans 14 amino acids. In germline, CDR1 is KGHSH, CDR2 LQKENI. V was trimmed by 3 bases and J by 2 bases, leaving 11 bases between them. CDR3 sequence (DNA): TGTGCCAGCTCACCCGGAGGAGGGGCCTACGAGCAGTACTTC. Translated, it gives CASSPGGGAYEQYF.

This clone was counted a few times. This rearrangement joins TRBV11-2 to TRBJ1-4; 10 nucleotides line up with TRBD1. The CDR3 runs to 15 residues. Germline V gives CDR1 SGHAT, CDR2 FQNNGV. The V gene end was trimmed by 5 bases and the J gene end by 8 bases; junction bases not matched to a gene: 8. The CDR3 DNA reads TGTGCCAGCAGCCTAACGACAGGGGGCTTGGAAAAACTGTTTTTT. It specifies CASSLTTGGLEKLFF.